This T cell receptor (beta chain) derives from a study of CD8 T cells in ankylosing spondylitis. With regard to this clonotype: A much larger clone lies one base from this, so it may be a read error.

Trimming took off 6 bases at V and 8 bases at J, with 22 bases between the two ends. The CDR3 consists of 15 residues. Via MiXCR, TCRdb re-called the 5' RACE reads, giving one row per CDR3 protein. The data hold about 190,000 distinct CDR3 sequences, with over 10% observed a single time. The receptor was isolated from a female donor with ankylosing spondylitis or in good health (not recorded which). The J gene is TRBJ1-1, the V gene TRBV12-3 or TRBV12-4; D call uncertain. Sequencing was performed on blood, either unsorted or a sorted T cell fraction (not recorded which). In nucleotides, the CDR3 is TGTGCCAGCAGCACGCGCCGAACAGACGACTACGAAGCTTTCTTT. Residues: CASSTRRTDDYEAFF.